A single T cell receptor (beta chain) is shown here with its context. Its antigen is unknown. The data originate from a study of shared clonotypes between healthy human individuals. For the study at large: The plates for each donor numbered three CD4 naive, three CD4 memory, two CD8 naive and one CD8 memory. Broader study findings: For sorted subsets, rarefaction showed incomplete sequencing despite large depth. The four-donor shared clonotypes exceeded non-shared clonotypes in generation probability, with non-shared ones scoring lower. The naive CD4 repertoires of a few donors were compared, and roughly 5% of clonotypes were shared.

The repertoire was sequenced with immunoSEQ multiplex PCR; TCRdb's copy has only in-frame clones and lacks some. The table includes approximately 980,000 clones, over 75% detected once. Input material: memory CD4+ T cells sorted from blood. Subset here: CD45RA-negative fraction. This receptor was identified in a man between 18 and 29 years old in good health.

The CDR3 is CASSPRPPNTEAFF. CDR3 bases: TGCGCCAGCAGCCCCCGTCCTCCGAACACTGAAGCTTTCTTT. V is TRBV4-3 and J is TRBJ1-1; D ambiguous. The CDR3 is 14 residues long. The germline CDR1 and CDR2 sequences are LGHNA and YSLEER. Trimming pared 4 bases from V and 1 base from J, leaving 10 bases between.